This is a list of T cell receptor beta chains from one sample in a study of shared clonotypes between healthy human individuals. TCRdb keeps only in-frame clones here, not all; method: immunoSEQ multiplex PCR. The sample records roughly 1 million clones, around 76% being singletons. The source material was memory CD4+ T cells sorted from blood. The receptor source for this set is a young man in good health. Both conserved end residues are part of each CDR3. Fields, in order: V gene, clone size, D gene, J gene, CDR3 DNA, CDR3 protein. D genes are given only for firm matches. Clone size is not always given. Where it is, it says once, few, many or a class for expanded clones.

v_call: TRBV25-1
clone_size: .
d_call: TRBD2
j_call: TRBJ2-1
cdr3_nt: TGTGCCAGCAGTGATAGGACTAGCGGGCCCTACAATGAGCAGTTCTTC
cdr3_aa: CASSDRTSGPYNEQFF

v_call: TRBV18
clone_size: .
d_call: .
j_call: TRBJ2-7
cdr3_nt: TGTGCCAGCTCACGGGCGGGGAGCTCCTACGAGCAGTACTTC
cdr3_aa: CASSRAGSSYEQYF

v_call: TRBV10-3
clone_size: few
d_call: .
j_call: TRBJ1-2
cdr3_nt: TGTGCCATCACCGAGACAGCAAACTATGGCTACACCTTC
cdr3_aa: CAITETANYGYTF

v_call: TRBV5-4
clone_size: once
d_call: .
j_call: TRBJ2-7
cdr3_nt: TGTGCCAGCAGCCCCCGAGTGGGGGCCTACGAGCAGTACTTC
cdr3_aa: CASSPRVGAYEQYF

v_call: TRBV5-1
clone_size: once
d_call: .
j_call: TRBJ1-4
cdr3_nt: TGCGCCAGCAGCTTGGAACAGAATACTGAAAAACTGTTTTTT
cdr3_aa: CASSLEQNTEKLFF

v_call: TRBV7-8
clone_size: .
d_call: TRBD2
j_call: TRBJ2-1
cdr3_nt: TGTGCCAGCAGCTTAAGGGCTAGCGGGGCCGATGAGCAGTTCTTC
cdr3_aa: CASSLRASGADEQFF

v_call: TRBV5-1
clone_size: .
d_call: TRBD2
j_call: TRBJ2-3
cdr3_nt: TGCGCCAGCAGCCCCCTAGCGGGAGGTACAGATACGCAGTATTTT
cdr3_aa: CASSPLAGGTDTQYF

v_call: TRBV9
clone_size: .
d_call: .
j_call: TRBJ2-7
cdr3_nt: TGTGCCAGCAGCGTCGGCCAGGGGCCTTCCTACGAGCAGTACTTC
cdr3_aa: CASSVGQGPSYEQYF

v_call: TRBV13
clone_size: .
d_call: TRBD2
j_call: TRBJ2-3
cdr3_nt: TGTGCCAGCAGCTTAGGGCTAGCGGGAGAAGATACGCAGTATTTT
cdr3_aa: CASSLGLAGEDTQYF

v_call: TRBV6-5
clone_size: few
d_call: .
j_call: TRBJ1-5
cdr3_nt: TGTGCCAGCAGTTACGGGGCAGGGAAGCAGCCCCAGCATTTT
cdr3_aa: CASSYGAGKQPQHF

v_call: TRBV11-2
clone_size: .
d_call: .
j_call: TRBJ2-7
cdr3_nt: TGTGCCAGCAGCCCCAGCCCCGCAGGGGCTCAGTACTTC
cdr3_aa: CASSPSPAGAQYF

v_call: TRBV4-2
clone_size: .
d_call: .
j_call: TRBJ2-2
cdr3_nt: TGTGCCAGCAGCCAAGCTACAGGGAACACCGGGGAGCTGTTTTTT
cdr3_aa: CASSQATGNTGELFF

v_call: TRBV2
clone_size: once
d_call: .
j_call: TRBJ1-1
cdr3_nt: TGTGCCAGCAGATCTAAAGGCCTCACTGAAGCTTTCTTT
cdr3_aa: CASRSKGLTEAFF

v_call: TRBV5-4
clone_size: once
d_call: TRBD2
j_call: TRBJ2-5
cdr3_nt: TGTGCCAGCAGCCTCGGGACTAGCGGGGGAGGGGAGACCCAGTACTTC
cdr3_aa: CASSLGTSGGGETQYF